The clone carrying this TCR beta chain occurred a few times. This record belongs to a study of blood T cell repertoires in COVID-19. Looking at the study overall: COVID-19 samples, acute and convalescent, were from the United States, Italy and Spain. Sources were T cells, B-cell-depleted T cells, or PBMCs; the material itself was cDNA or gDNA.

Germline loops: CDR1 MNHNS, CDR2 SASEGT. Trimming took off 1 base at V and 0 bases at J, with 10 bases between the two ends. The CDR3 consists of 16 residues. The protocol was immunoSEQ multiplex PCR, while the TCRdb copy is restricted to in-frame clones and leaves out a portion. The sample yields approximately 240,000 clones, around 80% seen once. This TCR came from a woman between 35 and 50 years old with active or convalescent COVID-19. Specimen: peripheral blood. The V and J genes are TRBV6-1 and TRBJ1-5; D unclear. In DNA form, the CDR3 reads TGTGCCAGCAGTGAAGGGCAGTTATATAGCAATCAGCCCCAGCATTTT. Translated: CASSEGQLYSNQPQHF.